The 19 T cell receptor beta chains below all came from one sample that was sequenced in a study of OX40 agonist ivuxolimab in advanced cancers. Produced via immunoSEQ multiplex PCR; TCRdb's table is partial and in-frame only. The data show 55,000 to 80,000 clones, about 80% seen once. The sequences come from CD4+ or CD8+ T cells sorted from blood, collected in a trial of the OX40 agonist ivuxolimab. Receptors originate from an adult with an advanced solid tumor such as melanoma, head and neck, liver or kidney cancer.

The genes are TRBV9 and TRBJ2-1; 11 bases align to TRBD2. The CDR3 has 18 residues. V shed 0 bases, J shed 0 bases, and the junction held 5 bases outside the gene matches. Germline CDR1 and CDR2: SGDLS and YYNGEE. CDR3 protein: CASSVVSGGDSSYNEQFF. As DNA, the CDR3 is TGTGCCAGCAGCGTAGTTAGCGGGGGGGACAGCTCCTACAATGAGCAGTTCTTC.

The chain has TRBV7-3 and TRBJ2-1, with 10 positions matching TRBD2. V trimming: 5 bases; J trimming: 2 bases; junction bases outside the gene matches: 6. The CDR3 has 16 amino acids. Germline V lookup: CDR1 SGHTA, CDR2 FQGTGA. The CDR3 region is CASSRQAGGAYNEQFF. In DNA form, the CDR3 reads TGTGCCAGCAGCCGTCAAGCGGGAGGGGCCTACAATGAGCAGTTCTTC. The full variable domain, completed using reference TRBV7-3 and TRBJ2-1, is GAGVSQTPSNKVTEKGKYVELRCDPISGHTALYWYRQSLGQGPEFLIYFQGTGAADDSGLPNDRFFAVRPEGSVSTLKIQRTERGDSAVYLCASSRQAGGAYNEQFFGPGTRLTVL.

This chain connects TRBV6-6 to TRBJ1-1; D gene ambiguous. Germline lookup yields CDR1 MNHNY and CDR2 SVGAGI (reference sequence). CDR3 length equals 13 residues. V lost 2 bases to trimming and J lost 1 base, with 5 bases between them. The CDR3 protein is CASSYKRNTEAFF. The CDR3 DNA reads as TGTGCCAGCAGTTACAAGAGGAACACTGAAGCTTTCTTT.

The gene calls are TRBV5-1 and TRBJ2-7; 10 nucleotides match TRBD1. This CDR3 is built from 14 residues. Germline loops: CDR1 SGHRS, CDR2 YFSETQ. After removal of 4 bases from V and 5 bases from J, the junction contained 6 bases not matched to a gene. Here the CDR3 reads CASSPGTGANEQYF. The CDR3 region has the DNA TGCGCCAGCAGCCCTGGGACAGGGGCTAACGAGCAGTACTTC.

The chain links TRBV19 to TRBJ1-1; D is uncertain. This CDR3 has 13 residues. The V gene's germline CDR1 is LNHDA and CDR2 SQIVND (reference sequence). The V end lost 7 bases, the J end lost 0 bases, and 9 bases lay between the germline ends. The CDR3 spells CASKENMNTEAFF. The CDR3 region has the DNA TGTGCCAGTAAAGAAAACATGAACACTGAAGCTTTCTTT.

The rearrangement joins TRBV7-8 to TRBJ2-5; no definite D call. The CDR3 spans 13 residues. V lost 1 base, J lost 5 bases, and 8 bases lay in between. Germline V lookup: CDR1 SGHVS, CDR2 FQNEAQ. CDR3 protein: CASSLGMRETQYF. For the CDR3, the DNA is TGTGCCAGCAGCTTAGGAATGCGGGAGACCCAGTACTTC.

V and J are TRBV5-1 and TRBJ1-5; no clear D gene. The CDR3 is 13 residues long. The V gene lost 0 bases and the J gene lost 9 bases, with 10 bases spanning the gap. CDR1 and CDR2 from the germline V gene are SGHRS and YFSETQ. CDR3 sequence reads: CASSLVGLSPQHF. CDR3 sequence (DNA): TGCGCCAGCAGCTTGGTCGGGTTATCGCCCCAGCATTTT. Full variable domain (rest looked up from reference TRBV5-1 and TRBJ1-5): KAGVTQTPRYLIKTRGQQVTLSCSPISGHRSVSWYQQTPGQGLQFLFEYFSETQRNKGNFPGRFSGRQFSNSRSEMNVSTLELGDSALYLCASSLVGLSPQHFGDGTRLSIL.

The chain recombines TRBV7-9 with TRBJ2-5; 10 nucleotides line up with TRBD1. V lost 2 bases to trimming and J lost 5 bases; unmatched junction nucleotides: 2. This CDR3 has 14 residues. Germline assignment: CDR1 SEHNR and CDR2 FQNEAQ (reference sequence). The CDR3, as DNA: TGTGCCAGCAGCTTACGACAGGGGGCCGAGACCCAGTACTTC. This gives the protein CASSLRQGAETQYF.

The chain links TRBV18 to TRBJ1-1, with a possible D match to TRBD1 (6 bases). The V end lost 10 bases, the J end lost 7 bases, and 22 bases lay between the germline ends. Germline V CDR1 and CDR2: KGHSH, LQKENI. The CDR3 has 14 amino acids. This chain's CDR3 is CATRGGAHAFEAFF. The CDR3 DNA reads as TGTGCCACCCGAGGGGGGGCGCATGCCTTTGAAGCTTTCTTT. The full variable domain, its missing parts supplied by reference TRBV18 and TRBJ1-1, is NAGVMQNPRHLVRRRGQEARLRCSPMKGHSHVYWYRQLPEEGLKFMVYLQKENIIDESGMPKERFSAEFPKEGPSILRIQQVVRGDSAAYFCATRGGAHAFEAFFGQGTRLTVV.

Of note for this clone: The junction differs from germline at one of its ends, possibly a read error. The rearrangement joins TRBV2 to TRBJ2-3, with TRBD2 matching 11 bases. Germline V lookup: CDR1 SNHLY, CDR2 FYNNEI. The CDR3 runs to 15 residues. CDR3: CASSEASSGGLSHYF. CDR3 DNA sequence: TGTGCCAGCAGTGAAGCGTCTAGCGGGGGGTTATCGCATTATTTT.

In regard to this clone: Additional DNA sequences in this sample encode the identical CDR3. V gene TRBV5-1 combines with J gene TRBJ1-2, with a weak D call TRBD1 (5 bases). Trimming shortened V by 0 bases and J by 7 bases, and 10 bases separated the two germline ends. The CDR3 totals 13 residues. Germline V gives CDR1 SGHRS, CDR2 YFSETQ. CDR3 amino acids: CASSLERGGGYTF. In DNA, the CDR3 is TGCGCCAGCAGCTTGGAGCGGGGCGGTGGCTACACCTTC.

For the CDR3, the DNA is TGTGCCGGACTGGGGGCTCGTCCTTACTACGAGCAGTACTTC. It codes for CAGLGARPYYEQYF. The chain employs TRBV9 and TRBJ2-7, with D tentatively TRBD1 (6 bases). Trimming removed 10 bases at V and 3 bases at J, with 20 bases between. Germline V lookup: CDR1 SGDLS, CDR2 YYNGEE. The CDR3 is 14 residues long.

CDR3 DNA sequence: TGTGCCAGCAGCTTAGGAGGACGCGGCCAGCCCCAGCATTTT. The encoded protein is CASSLGGRGQPQHF. This chain uses TRBV11-2 with TRBJ1-5; D remains ambiguous. The ends were cut back, 1 base at V and 7 bases at J, with 11 bases in the middle. CDR1 is SGHAT and CDR2 is FQNNGV in the germline V gene. The CDR3 sequence is 14 residues long.

In the case of this clone: An end of the junction differs from the germline gene, which may be a read error. In DNA form, the CDR3 reads TGTGCCAGCACTGAAGCGGGAGATACGCAGTATTTT. Translated: CASTEAGDTQYF. The chain carries TRBV6-1 and TRBJ2-3; possible D gene TRBD2, 6 bases. The CDR3 consists of 12 residues. The germline V gene encodes CDR1 MNHNS and CDR2 SASEGT.

The genes are TRBV7-2 and TRBJ2-3, with 8 positions matching TRBD2. Germline loops: CDR1 SGHTA, CDR2 FQGNSA. V shed 2 bases and J 6 bases; nucleotides not matched to a gene: 7. This CDR3 spans 15 amino acids. The DNA for the CDR3 is TGTGCCAGCAGCTTACAGGGTGGCGGGGGGGATACGCAGTATTTT. Protein: CASSLQGGGGDTQYF.

The chain is built from TRBV18 and TRBJ2-1, with TRBD1 matching over 8 bases. CDR3 length: 13 residues. V trimming: 3 bases; J trimming: 10 bases; junction bases outside the gene matches: 5. CDR1 is KGHSH, CDR2 LQKENI, per germline. Here the CDR3 DNA reads TGTGCCAGCTCACCCGGGGACAGGCTCGAGCAGTTCTTC. The encoded protein is CASSPGDRLEQFF.

The count of this clone is one. The chain joins TRBV30 to TRBJ1-5; the match to TRBD1 covers 9 bases. CDR3 size: 14 residues. Per the germline V gene, CDR1 is GTSNPN and CDR2 is SVGIG (reference sequence). V lost 2 bases, J lost 6 bases, and 5 bases stayed unmatched. CDR3 protein: CAWSTGGLVQPQHF. The CDR3 DNA reads as TGTGCCTGGAGTACAGGGGGCTTAGTTCAGCCCCAGCATTTT.

This chain connects TRBV9 to TRBJ1-5, with unresolved D. The CDR3 totals 14 residues. CDR1 SGDLS and CDR2 YYNGEE come from the germline V gene. The V and J ends lost 0 bases and 4 bases respectively, with 8 bases between them. CDR3 in amino acids: CASSVEAANQPQHF. In DNA, the CDR3 is TGTGCCAGCAGCGTAGAGGCAGCAAATCAGCCCCAGCATTTT.

The V call is TRBV11-2, the J call TRBJ1-1; tentative D call: TRBD1 (5 bases). The V gene's germline CDR1 is SGHAT and CDR2 FQNNGV. Between the trimmed V and J ends, which lost 4 bases and 11 bases, there was a span of 17 bases. There are 13 residues in the CDR3. The CDR3 protein is CASSSPRQPRAFF. CDR3 in DNA: TGTGCCAGCAGCTCACCTCGACAGCCACGGGCTTTCTTT.